Included here is one T cell receptor (beta chain) sequence, with context. This sample was taken from a study of T cell changes during pregnancy in multiple sclerosis. The protocol was immunoSEQ multiplex PCR, while the TCRdb copy is restricted to in-frame clones and leaves out a portion. The sample yields over 90,000 clones, 90% seen once. Trimming cost V 5 bases and J 3 bases, with 14 bases left between them. Germline V CDR1 and CDR2: SGHTA, FQGNSA. The CDR3 length is 15 residues. The sample in question was peripheral blood, obtained in the second trimester of pregnancy. The clonotype comes from a female donor in good health, enrolled as a control in a pregnancy study. The gene calls are TRBV7-2 and TRBJ1-5; TRBD1 is a possible D gene (6 bases). The DNA of the CDR3 is TGTGCCAGCAGCACCGACAGGTTAAACAATCAGCCCCAGCATTTT. It translates to CASSTDRLNNQPQHF. Full variable domain (rest looked up from reference TRBV7-2 and TRBJ1-5): GAGVSQSPSNKVTEKGKDVELRCDPISGHTALYWYRQSLGQGLEFLIYFQGNSAPDKSGLPSDRFSAERTGGSVSTLTIQRTQQEDSAVYLCASSTDRLNNQPQHFGDGTRLSIL.